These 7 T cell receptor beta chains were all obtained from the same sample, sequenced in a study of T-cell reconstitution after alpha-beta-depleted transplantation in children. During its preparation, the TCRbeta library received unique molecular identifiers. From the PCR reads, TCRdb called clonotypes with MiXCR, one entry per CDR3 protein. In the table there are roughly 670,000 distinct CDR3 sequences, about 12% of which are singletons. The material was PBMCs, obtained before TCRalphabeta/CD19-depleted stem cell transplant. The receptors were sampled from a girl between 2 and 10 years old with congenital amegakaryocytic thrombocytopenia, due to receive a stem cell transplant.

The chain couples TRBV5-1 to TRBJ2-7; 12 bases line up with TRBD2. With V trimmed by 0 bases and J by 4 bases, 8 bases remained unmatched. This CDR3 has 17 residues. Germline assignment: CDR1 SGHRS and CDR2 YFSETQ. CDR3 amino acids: CASSLGLAGAVKYEQYF. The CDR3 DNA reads TGCGCCAGCAGCTTGGGACTAGCGGGAGCAGTTAAGTACGAGCAGTACTTC.

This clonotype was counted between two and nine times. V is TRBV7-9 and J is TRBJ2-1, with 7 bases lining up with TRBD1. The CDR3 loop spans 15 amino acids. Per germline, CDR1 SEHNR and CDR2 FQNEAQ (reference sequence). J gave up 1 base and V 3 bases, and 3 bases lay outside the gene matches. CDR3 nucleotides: TGTGCCAGCAGCTTGGTGGGACAGTCCTACAATGAGCAGTTCTTC. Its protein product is CASSLVGQSYNEQFF. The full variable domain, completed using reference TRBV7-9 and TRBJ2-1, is DTGVSQNPRHKITKRGQNVTFRCDPISEHNRLYWYRQTLGQGPEFLTYFQNEAQLEKSRLLSDRFSAERPKGSFSTLEIQRTEQGDSAMYLCASSLVGQSYNEQFFGPGTRLTVL.

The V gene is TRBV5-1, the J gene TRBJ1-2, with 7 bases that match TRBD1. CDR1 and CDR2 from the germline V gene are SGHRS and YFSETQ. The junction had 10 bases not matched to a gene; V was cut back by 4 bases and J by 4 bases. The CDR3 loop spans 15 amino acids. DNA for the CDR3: TGCGCCAGCAGCCCGACAGGGAAGGTGGGCTATGGCTACACCTTC. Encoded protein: CASSPTGKVGYGYTF.

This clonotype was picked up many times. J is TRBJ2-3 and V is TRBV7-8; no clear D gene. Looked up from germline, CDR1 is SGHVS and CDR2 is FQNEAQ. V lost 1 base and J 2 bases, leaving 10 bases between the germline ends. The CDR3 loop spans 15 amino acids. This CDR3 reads CASSLVVGFTDTQYF. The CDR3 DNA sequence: TGTGCCAGCAGCTTAGTCGTGGGATTCACAGATACGCAGTATTTT.

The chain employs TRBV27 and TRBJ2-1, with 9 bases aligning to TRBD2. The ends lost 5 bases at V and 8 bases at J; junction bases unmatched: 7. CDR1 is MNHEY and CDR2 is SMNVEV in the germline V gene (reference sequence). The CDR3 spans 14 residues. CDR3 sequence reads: CASSNLAGVDEQFF. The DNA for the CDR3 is TGTGCCAGCAGTAACTTAGCGGGAGTGGATGAGCAGTTCTTC.

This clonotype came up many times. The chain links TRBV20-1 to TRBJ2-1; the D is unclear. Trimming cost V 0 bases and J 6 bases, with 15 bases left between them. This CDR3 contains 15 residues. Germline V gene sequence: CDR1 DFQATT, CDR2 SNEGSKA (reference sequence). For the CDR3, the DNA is TGCAGTGCTAGAGATCGGGCCCTAGTTTTCAATGAGCAGTTCTTC. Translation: CSARDRALVFNEQFF.

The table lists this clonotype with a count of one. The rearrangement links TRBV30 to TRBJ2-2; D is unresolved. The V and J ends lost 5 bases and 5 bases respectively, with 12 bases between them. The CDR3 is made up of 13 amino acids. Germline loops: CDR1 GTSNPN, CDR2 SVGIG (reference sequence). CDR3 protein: CAWAVRVTGELFF. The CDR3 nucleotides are TGTGCCTGGGCCGTCCGGGTGACCGGGGAGCTGTTTTTT.